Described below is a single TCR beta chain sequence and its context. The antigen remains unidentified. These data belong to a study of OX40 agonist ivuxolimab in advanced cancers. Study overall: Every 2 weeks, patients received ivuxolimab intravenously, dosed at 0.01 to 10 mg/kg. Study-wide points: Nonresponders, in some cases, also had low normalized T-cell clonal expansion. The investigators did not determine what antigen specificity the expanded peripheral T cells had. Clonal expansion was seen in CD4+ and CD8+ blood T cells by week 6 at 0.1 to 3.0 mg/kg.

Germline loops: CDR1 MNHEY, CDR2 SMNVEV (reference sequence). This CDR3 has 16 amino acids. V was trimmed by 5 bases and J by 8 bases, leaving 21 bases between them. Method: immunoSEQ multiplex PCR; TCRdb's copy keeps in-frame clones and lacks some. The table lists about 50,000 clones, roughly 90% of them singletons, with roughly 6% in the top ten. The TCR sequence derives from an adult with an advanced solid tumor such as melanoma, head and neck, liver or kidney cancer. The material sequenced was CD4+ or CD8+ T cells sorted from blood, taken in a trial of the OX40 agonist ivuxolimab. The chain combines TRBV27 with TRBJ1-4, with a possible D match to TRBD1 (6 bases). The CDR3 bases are TGTGCCAGCAGTCGATTAGAAACGGGGGGCTTAGAAAAACTGTTTTTT. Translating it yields CASSRLETGGLEKLFF.